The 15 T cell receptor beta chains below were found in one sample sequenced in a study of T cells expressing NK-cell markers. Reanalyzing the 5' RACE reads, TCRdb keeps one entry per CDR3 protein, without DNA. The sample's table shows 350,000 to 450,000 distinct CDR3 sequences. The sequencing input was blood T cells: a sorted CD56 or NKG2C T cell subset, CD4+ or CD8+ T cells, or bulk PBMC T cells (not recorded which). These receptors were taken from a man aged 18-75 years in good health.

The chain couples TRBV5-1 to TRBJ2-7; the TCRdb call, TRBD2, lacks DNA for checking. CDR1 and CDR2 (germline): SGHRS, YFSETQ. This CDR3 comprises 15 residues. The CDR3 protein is CASSLGPGTSYEQYF.

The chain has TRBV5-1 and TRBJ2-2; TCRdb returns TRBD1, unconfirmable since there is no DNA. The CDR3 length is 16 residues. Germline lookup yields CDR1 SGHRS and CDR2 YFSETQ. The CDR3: CASSPKGGLMTGELFF.

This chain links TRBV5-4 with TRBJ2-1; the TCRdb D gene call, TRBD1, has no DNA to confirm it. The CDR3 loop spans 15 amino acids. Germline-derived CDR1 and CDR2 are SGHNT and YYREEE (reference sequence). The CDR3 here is CASSLGGAVINEQFF.

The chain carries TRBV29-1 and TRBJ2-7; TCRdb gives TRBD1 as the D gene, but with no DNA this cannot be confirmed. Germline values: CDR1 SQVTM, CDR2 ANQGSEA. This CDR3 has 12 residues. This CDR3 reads CSVRTVSYEQYF.

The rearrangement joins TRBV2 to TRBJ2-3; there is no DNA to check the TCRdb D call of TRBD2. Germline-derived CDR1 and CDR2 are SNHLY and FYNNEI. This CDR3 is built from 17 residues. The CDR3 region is CASSGLASGASTDTQYF.

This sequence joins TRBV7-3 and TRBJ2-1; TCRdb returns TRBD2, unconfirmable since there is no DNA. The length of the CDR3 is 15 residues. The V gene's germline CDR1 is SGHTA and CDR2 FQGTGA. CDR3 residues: CASSSISGADNEQFF.

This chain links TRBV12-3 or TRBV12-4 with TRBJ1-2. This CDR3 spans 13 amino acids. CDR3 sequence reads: CASRGISYGGYTF.

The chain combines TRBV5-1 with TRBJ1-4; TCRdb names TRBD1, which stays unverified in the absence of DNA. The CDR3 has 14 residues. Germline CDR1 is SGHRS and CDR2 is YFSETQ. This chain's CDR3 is CASKPGFGNEKLFF.

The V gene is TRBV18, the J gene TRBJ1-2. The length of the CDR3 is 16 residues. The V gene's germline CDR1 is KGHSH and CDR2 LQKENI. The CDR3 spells CASSPVGVGVNYGYTF.

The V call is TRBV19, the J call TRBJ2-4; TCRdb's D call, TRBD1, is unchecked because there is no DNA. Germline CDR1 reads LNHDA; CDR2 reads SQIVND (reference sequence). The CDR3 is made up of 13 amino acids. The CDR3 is CASSAGQSDIQYF.

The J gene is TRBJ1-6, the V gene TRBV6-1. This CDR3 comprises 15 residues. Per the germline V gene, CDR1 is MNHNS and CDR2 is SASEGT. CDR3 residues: CASRREGSYNSPLHF.

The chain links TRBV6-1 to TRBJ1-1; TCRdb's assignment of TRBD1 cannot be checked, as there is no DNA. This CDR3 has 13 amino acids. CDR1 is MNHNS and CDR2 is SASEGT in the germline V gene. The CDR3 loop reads CASSQGVLTEAFF.

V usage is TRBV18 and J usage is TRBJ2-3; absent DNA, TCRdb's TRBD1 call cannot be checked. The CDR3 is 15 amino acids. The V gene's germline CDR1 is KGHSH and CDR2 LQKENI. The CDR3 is CASSPIADRQDTQYF.

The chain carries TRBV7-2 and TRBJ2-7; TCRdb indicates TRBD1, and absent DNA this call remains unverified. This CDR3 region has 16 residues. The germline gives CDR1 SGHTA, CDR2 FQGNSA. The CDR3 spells CASSFPGQGIGREQYF. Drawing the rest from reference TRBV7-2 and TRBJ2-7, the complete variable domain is GAGVSQSPSNKVTEKGKDVELRCDPISGHTALYWYRQSLGQGLEFLIYFQGNSAPDKSGLPSDRFSAERTGGSVSTLTIQRTQQEDSAVYLCASSFPGQGIGREQYFGPGTRLTVT.

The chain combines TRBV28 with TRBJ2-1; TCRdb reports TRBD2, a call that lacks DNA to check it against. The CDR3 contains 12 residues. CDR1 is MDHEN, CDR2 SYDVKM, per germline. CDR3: CASSFGGAAQFF. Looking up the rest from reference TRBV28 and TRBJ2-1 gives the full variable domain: DVKVTQSSRYLVKRTGEKVFLECVQDMDHENMFWYRQDPGLGLRLIYFSYDVKMKEKGDIPEGYSVSREKKERFSLILESASTNQTSMYLCASSFGGAAQFFGPGTRLTVL.